This is a list of T cell receptor beta chains from one sample in a study of low-dose radiotherapy and immunotherapy resistance in tumors. TCRdb reprocessed the reads via MiXCR and lists one record per CDR3 protein. The data show 65,000 to 95,000 distinct CDR3 sequences, less than 20% seen once. The sample was PBMCs, taken after low-dose radiotherapy plus immunotherapy. The receptors here all came from a male donor with prostate cancer. Each CDR3 is given with its conserved first and last residue. A D gene is named only where the DNA matches it firmly. Only part of the rows carry a size: once, few, many, or a class if the clone is expanded.

v_gene: TRBV7-9; d_gene: .; abundance: many; j_gene: TRBJ2-6; CDR3aa: CASSQTAGSGANVLTF; CDR3nt: TGTGCCAGCAGCCAGACCGCCGGCTCTGGGGCCAACGTCCTGACTTTC
v_gene: TRBV5-1; d_gene: .; abundance: few; j_gene: TRBJ2-1; CDR3aa: CASSLEAASSYNEQFF; CDR3nt: TGCGCCAGCAGCTTGGAGGCTGCTAGCTCCTACAATGAGCAGTTCTTC
v_gene: TRBV24-1; d_gene: .; abundance: many; j_gene: TRBJ2-7; CDR3aa: CATSDPRGSSYEQYF; CDR3nt: TGTGCCACCAGTGATCCTCGGGGAAGCTCCTACGAGCAGTACTTC
v_gene: TRBV29-1; d_gene: TRBD2; abundance: many; j_gene: TRBJ2-1; CDR3aa: CSVWTSALSNEQFF; CDR3nt: TGCAGCGTCTGGACTAGCGCCCTTTCCAATGAGCAGTTCTTC
v_gene: TRBV20-1; d_gene: TRBD2; abundance: .; j_gene: TRBJ2-3; CDR3aa: CSARERGGRDTQYF; CDR3nt: TGCAGTGCTAGAGAGCGGGGAGGGAGAGATACGCAGTATTTT
v_gene: TRBV4-1; d_gene: TRBD2; abundance: once; j_gene: TRBJ2-3; CDR3aa: CASSLSGRPADTQYF; CDR3nt: TGTGCCAGCAGCCTTAGCGGGAGACCAGCAGATACGCAGTATTTT
v_gene: TRBV6-2/TRBV6-3; d_gene: .; abundance: many; j_gene: TRBJ2-5; CDR3aa: CASSRGAGETQYF; CDR3nt: TGTGCCAGCAGCCGAGGGGCGGGAGAGACCCAGTACTTC
v_gene: TRBV6-6; d_gene: .; abundance: many; j_gene: TRBJ2-1; CDR3aa: CASSYYYNEQFF; CDR3nt: TGTGCCAGCAGTTACTATTACAATGAGCAGTTCTTC
v_gene: TRBV7-8; d_gene: TRBD1; abundance: many; j_gene: TRBJ2-5; CDR3aa: CASSEEVVSGQVVFWTQYF; CDR3nt: TGTGCCAGCAGCGAAGAGGTGGTGTCCGGACAGGTCGTTTTTTGGACCCAGTACTTC
v_gene: TRBV3-1; d_gene: .; abundance: many; j_gene: TRBJ1-1; CDR3aa: CASSVAYTEAFF; CDR3nt: TGTGCCAGCAGCGTGGCCTACACTGAAGCTTTCTTT
v_gene: TRBV18; d_gene: TRBD2; abundance: many; j_gene: TRBJ2-3; CDR3aa: CASSRAGVGTDTQYF; CDR3nt: TGTGCCAGCTCACGAGCGGGAGTCGGCACAGATACGCAGTATTTT